This T cell receptor beta chain was captured by sequencing in a study of CD8+ T cells in alopecia areata. Treatment in this sample: oral pan-JAK inhibitor, 5-10 mg twice daily. Germline values: CDR1 SGHVS, CDR2 FQNEAQ. V was cut by 1 base and J by 3 bases, with 7 bases left in between. The CDR3 runs to 13 residues. Reverse transcription of extracted RNA yielded cDNA, which provided the sequencing template. Some clones are missing from TCRdb's copy, which holds only in-frame ones; the method was immunoSEQ multiplex PCR. The data contain about 170,000 clones, about three fifths of them singletons. This sequence originates from a human donor with alopecia areata. The source material was CD4+ T cells sorted from blood, sampled at approximately week 60, from a patient treated with tofacitinib. This chain links TRBV7-8 with TRBJ2-7; tentative D call: TRBD2 (5 bases). The CDR3 loop is CASSLGEIYEQYF. The CDR3 DNA reads as TGTGCCAGCAGCTTAGGGGAGATCTACGAGCAGTACTTC.